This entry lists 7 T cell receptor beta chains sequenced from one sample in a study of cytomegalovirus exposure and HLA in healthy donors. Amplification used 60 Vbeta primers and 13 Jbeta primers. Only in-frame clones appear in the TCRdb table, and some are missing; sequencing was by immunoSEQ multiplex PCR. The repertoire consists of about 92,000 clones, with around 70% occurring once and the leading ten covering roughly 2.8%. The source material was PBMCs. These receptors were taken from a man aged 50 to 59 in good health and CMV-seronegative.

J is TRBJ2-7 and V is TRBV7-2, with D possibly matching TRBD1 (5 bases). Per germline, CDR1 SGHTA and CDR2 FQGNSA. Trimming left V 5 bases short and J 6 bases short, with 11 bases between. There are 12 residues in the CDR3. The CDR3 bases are TGTGCCAGCAGCCTCACAGGTCGCGAGCAGTACTTC. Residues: CASSLTGREQYF. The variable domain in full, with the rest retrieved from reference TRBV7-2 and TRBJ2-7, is GAGVSQSPSNKVTEKGKDVELRCDPISGHTALYWYRQSLGQGLEFLIYFQGNSAPDKSGLPSDRFSAERTGGSVSTLTIQRTQQEDSAVYLCASSLTGREQYFGPGTRLTVT.

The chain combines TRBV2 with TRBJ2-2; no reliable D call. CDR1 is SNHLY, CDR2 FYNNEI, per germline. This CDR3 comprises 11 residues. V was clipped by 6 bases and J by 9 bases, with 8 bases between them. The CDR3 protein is CASRTSRELFF. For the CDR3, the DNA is TGTGCCAGCAGGACTTCCCGGGAGCTGTTTTTT.

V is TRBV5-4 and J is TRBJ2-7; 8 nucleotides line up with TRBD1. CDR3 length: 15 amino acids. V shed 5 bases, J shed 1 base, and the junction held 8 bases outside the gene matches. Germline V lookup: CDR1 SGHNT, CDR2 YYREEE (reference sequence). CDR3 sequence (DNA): TGTGCCAGCAGGGACAGGGCAGCTACTTCCTACGAGCAGTACTTC. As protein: CASRDRAATSYEQYF.

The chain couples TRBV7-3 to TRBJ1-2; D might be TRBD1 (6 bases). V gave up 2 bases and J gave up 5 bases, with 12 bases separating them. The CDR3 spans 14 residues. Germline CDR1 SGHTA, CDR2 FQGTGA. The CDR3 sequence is CASSLEGGEYGYTF. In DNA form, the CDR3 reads TGTGCCAGCAGCTTAGAAGGGGGAGAGTATGGCTACACCTTC.

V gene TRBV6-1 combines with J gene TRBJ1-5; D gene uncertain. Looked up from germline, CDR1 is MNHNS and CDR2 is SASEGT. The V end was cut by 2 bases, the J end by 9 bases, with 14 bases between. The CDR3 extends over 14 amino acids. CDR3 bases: TGTGCCAGCAGTGAATCCAACGGGGAGAGGCCCCAGCATTTT. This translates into CASSESNGERPQHF.

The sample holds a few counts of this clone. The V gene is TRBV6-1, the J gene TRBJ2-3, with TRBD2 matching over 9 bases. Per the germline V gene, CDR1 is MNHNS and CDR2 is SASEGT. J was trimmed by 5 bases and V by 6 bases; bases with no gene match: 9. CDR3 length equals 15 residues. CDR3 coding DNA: TGTGCCAGCAGACCGGGACTAGCTGGGGGAGATACGCAGTATTTT. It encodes CASRPGLAGGDTQYF.

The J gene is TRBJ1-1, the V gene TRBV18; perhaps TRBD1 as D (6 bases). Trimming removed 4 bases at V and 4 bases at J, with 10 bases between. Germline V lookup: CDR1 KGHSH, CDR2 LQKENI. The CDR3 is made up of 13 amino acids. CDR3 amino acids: CASSRLTGTEAFF. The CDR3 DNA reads TGTGCCAGCTCACGACTGACAGGCACTGAAGCTTTCTTT. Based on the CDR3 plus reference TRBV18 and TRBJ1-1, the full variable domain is NAGVMQNPRHLVRRRGQEARLRCSPMKGHSHVYWYRQLPEEGLKFMVYLQKENIIDESGMPKERFSAEFPKEGPSILRIQQVVRGDSAAYFCASSRLTGTEAFFGQGTRLTVV.